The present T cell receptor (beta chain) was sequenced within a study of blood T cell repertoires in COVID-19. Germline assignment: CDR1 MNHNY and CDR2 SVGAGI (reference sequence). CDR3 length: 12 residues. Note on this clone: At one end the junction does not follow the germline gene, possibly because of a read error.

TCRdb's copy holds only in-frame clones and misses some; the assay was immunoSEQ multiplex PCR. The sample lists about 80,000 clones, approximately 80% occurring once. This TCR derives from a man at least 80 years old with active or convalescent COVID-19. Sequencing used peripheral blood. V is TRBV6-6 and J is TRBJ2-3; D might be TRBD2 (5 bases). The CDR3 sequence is CASSYRSGAWDF. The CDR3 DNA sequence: TGTGCCAGCAGTTACCGCAGCGGTGCTTGGGATTTT.